The present T cell receptor (beta chain) was sequenced within a study of regulatory T cells in long-lasting Graves disease. Germline V gene lookup returns CDR1 SGHVS and CDR2 FQNEAQ. The CDR3 is made up of 17 amino acids. V lost 5 bases to trimming and J lost 0 bases, with 18 bases between them. This clonotype was observed at least ten times. The time point denotes: newly diagnosed GD, antithyroid drugs for less than 3 months. PBMC-extracted RNA yielded the TCR library. Investigators prepared the TCR beta libraries by applying iRepertoire HTBI primers and Arm-PCR of CDR3 regions. A single record per CDR3 protein comes from TCRdb applying MiXCR to the multiplex PCR reads. The table has 400,000 to 500,000 distinct CDR3 sequences, approximately 14% seen once. The same data also went into a second study, on T cells in Graves' hyperthyroidism and ophthalmopathy.

The receptor comes from a woman between 45 and 60 years old with Graves disease. This sequence joins TRBV7-8 and TRBJ2-3, with D uncertain. Material: peripheral blood mononuclear cells (PBMCs), obtained at new diagnosis, from a patient treated with antithyroid drugs. CDR3 residues: CASSAETRESSTDTQYF. The CDR3 nucleotides are TGTGCCAGCAGCGCTGAGACTCGAGAGTCTAGCACAGATACGCAGTATTTT.